What follows are 7 T cell receptor beta chains derived from one specimen sequenced in a study of control samples from healthy donors and cancer patients. TCRdb's copy holds only in-frame clones and misses some; the assay was immunoSEQ multiplex PCR. The table shows about 220,000 clones, with around 94% occurring only once. The sample comprised blood. The receptors derive from a man in his fifties in good health.

The chain couples TRBV28 to TRBJ1-4; no firm D call. CDR3 length: 15 residues. CDR1 and CDR2 (germline): MDHEN, SYDVKM. V gave up 5 bases and J gave up 8 bases, with 18 bases separating them. CDR3 sequence (DNA): TGTGCCAGCAGTCCCCGGGGTGGGCGGACGGAAAAACTGTTTTTT. As protein: CASSPRGGRTEKLFF.

V and J are TRBV19 and TRBJ2-7; D call uncertain. With 6 bases removed from V and 0 bases from J, the gap between germline ends came to 15 bases. This CDR3 contains 15 residues. Germline V CDR1 and CDR2: LNHDA, SQIVND (reference sequence). The CDR3, as DNA: TGTGCCAGTAGCCCCCGGGTAGGCAGCTCCTACGAGCAGTACTTC. It encodes CASSPRVGSSYEQYF. The complete variable domain, with remaining parts taken from reference TRBV19 and TRBJ2-7, reads DGGITQSPKYLFRKEGQNVTLSCEQNLNHDAMYWYRQDPGQGLRLIYYSQIVNDFQKGDIAEGYSVSREKKESFPLTVTSAQKNPTAFYLCASSPRVGSSYEQYFGPGTRLTVT.

The chain is built from TRBV6-5 and TRBJ2-3, with unresolved D. Germline CDR1 MNHEY, CDR2 SVGAGI. V was shortened by 6 bases and J by 0 bases, with 7 bases between the two germline ends. The CDR3 totals 13 residues. Written as DNA, the CDR3 is TGTGCCAGCAGGAGTAAGAGCACAGATACGCAGTATTTT. Encoded protein: CASRSKSTDTQYF.

The chain links TRBV6-5 to TRBJ1-6; 7 bases align to TRBD1. This CDR3 has 13 residues. Germline lookup yields CDR1 MNHEY and CDR2 SVGAGI. V shed 5 bases, J shed 9 bases, and the junction held 4 bases outside the gene matches. CDR3 DNA: TGTGCCAGCAGTCGACAGGGTTCTTCACCCCTCCACTTT. Translated, it gives CASSRQGSSPLHF.

CDR3 nucleotide sequence: TGCAGTGCTAGATCCGACAGCGAGCAGTACGTC. This codes for CSARSDSEQYV. The chain links TRBV20-1 to TRBJ2-7; possibly TRBD1 for D (5 bases). This CDR3 comprises 11 residues. CDR1 is DFQATT, CDR2 SNEGSKA, per germline (reference sequence). V lost 2 bases, J lost 6 bases, and 8 bases lay in between.

This chain uses TRBV5-1 with TRBJ1-2, with D possibly being TRBD1 (6 bases). Germline loops: CDR1 SGHRS, CDR2 YFSETQ. V was trimmed by 2 bases and J by 4 bases, leaving 12 bases between them. CDR3 size: 14 residues. The CDR3, as DNA: TGCGCCAGCAGCTTCCGACAGGCGCCCTATGGCTACACCTTC. This sequence encodes CASSFRQAPYGYTF.

J is TRBJ2-2 and V is TRBV5-4, with 8 bases lining up with TRBD2. Germline CDR1 reads SGHNT; CDR2 reads YYREEE (reference sequence). Losses at the gene ends were 2 bases for V and 6 bases for J; bases not matched to a gene: 6. This CDR3 is built from 15 residues. CDR3 coding DNA: TGTGCCAGCAGCTTCGGGGGGGCCATTCCCGGGGAGCTGTTTTTT. This gives the protein CASSFGGAIPGELFF.